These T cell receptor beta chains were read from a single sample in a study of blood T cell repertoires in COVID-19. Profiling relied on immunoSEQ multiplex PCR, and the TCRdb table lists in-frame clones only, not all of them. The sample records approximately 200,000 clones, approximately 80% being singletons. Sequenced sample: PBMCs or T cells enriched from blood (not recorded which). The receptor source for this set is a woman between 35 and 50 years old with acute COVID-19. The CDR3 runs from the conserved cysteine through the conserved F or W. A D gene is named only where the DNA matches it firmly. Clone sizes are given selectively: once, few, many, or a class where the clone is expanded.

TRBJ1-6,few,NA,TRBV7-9,TGTGCCAGCAGCTCCGTTTCAGGGCACCCTCTCTCCTATAATTCACCCCTCCACTTT,CASSSVSGHPLSYNSPLHF
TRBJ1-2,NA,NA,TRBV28,TGTGCCAGCAGTCGATTTGGGGCGCCTGGCTACACCTTC,CASSRFGAPGYTF
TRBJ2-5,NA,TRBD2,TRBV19,TGTGCCAGTAGCACCAGGGAGGGCCAAGAGACCCAGTACTTC,CASSTREGQETQYF
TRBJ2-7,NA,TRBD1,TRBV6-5,TGTGCCAGCAGTTACTCACAGGGGGCGGGGGTATACGAGCAGTACTTC,CASSYSQGAGVYEQYF
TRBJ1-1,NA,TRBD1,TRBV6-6,TGTGCCAGCAGACCCGGACAGGCTCACACTGAAGCTTTCTTT,CASRPGQAHTEAFF
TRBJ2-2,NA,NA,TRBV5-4,TGTGCCAGCTACGGGGGAGGTAACACCGGGGAGCTGTTTTTT,CASYGGGNTGELFF
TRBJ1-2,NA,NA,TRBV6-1,TGTGCCAGCAGTGAACTTGGGAGGGCATATGGCTACACCTTC,CASSELGRAYGYTF
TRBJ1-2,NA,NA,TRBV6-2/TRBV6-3,TGTGCCAGCAGCTTCATTGGGGGCGGCTACACCTTC,CASSFIGGGYTF
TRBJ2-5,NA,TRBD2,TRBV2,TGTGCCAGCAGTGAAGGGGGACTAGGAGTCTGGCAAGAGACCCAGTACTTC,CASSEGGLGVWQETQYF
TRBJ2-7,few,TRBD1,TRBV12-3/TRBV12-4,TGTGCCAGCAGTTCAGGGGGAGAGCAGTACTTC,CASSSGGEQYF
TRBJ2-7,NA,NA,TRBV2,TGTGCCAGCAGCGGGGGGCTAGGTTACGAGCAGTACTTC,CASSGGLGYEQYF
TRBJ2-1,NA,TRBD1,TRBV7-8,TGTGCCAGCAGCTCCCCCCGACAGGGGGCCATGAGTAATGAGCAGTTCTTC,CASSSPRQGAMSNEQFF
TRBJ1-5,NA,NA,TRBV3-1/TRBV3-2,TGTGCCAGCAGCCAAGCCAATCAGGGTCAGCCCCAGCATTTT,CASSQANQGQPQHF
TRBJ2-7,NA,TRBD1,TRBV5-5,TGTGCCAGCAGCTCGCCGGGACAGGGCTACGAGCAGTACTTC,CASSSPGQGYEQYF
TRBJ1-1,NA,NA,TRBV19,TGTGCCAGTAGTACGGGCAGGAGGGCTTTCTTT,CASSTGRRAFF
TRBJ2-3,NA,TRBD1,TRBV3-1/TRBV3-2,TGTGCCAGCAGCCAAGATGCGACAGGGGGAGGAACAGATACGCAGTATTTT,CASSQDATGGGTDTQYF
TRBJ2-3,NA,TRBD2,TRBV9,TGTGCCAGCAGCGCCGGGACTAGCTTTACAGATACGCAGTATTTT,CASSAGTSFTDTQYF
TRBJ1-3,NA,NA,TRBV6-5,TGTGCCAGCAGCCGGGGGGGGGCCTCTGGAAACACCATATATTTT,CASSRGGASGNTIYF
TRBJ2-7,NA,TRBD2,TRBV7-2,TGTGCCAGCAAACCCCGTGGGACTACCTACGAGCAGTACTTC,CASKPRGTTYEQYF
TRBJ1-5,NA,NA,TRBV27,TGTGCCAGCAGTTTATACCCCTACAATCAGCCCCAGCATTTT,CASSLYPYNQPQHF
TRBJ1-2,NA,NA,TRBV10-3,TGTGCCATCAGTGAGACAGGCAGGGACTATGGCTACACCTTC,CAISETGRDYGYTF
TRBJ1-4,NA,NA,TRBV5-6,TGTGCCAGCAGGGGACTCATTAATGAAAAACTGTTTTTT,CASRGLINEKLFF
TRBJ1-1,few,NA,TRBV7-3,TGTGCCAGCAGCCAGGGTGTCAGCACTGAAGCTTTCTTT,CASSQGVSTEAFF
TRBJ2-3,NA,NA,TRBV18,TGTGCCAGCTCACCACTGGACAGACCCCACACAGATACGCAGTATTTT,CASSPLDRPHTDTQYF
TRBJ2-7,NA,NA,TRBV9,TGTGCCAGCAGCGTCGGCGGGGACCCAGGTTACGAGCAGTACTTC,CASSVGGDPGYEQYF